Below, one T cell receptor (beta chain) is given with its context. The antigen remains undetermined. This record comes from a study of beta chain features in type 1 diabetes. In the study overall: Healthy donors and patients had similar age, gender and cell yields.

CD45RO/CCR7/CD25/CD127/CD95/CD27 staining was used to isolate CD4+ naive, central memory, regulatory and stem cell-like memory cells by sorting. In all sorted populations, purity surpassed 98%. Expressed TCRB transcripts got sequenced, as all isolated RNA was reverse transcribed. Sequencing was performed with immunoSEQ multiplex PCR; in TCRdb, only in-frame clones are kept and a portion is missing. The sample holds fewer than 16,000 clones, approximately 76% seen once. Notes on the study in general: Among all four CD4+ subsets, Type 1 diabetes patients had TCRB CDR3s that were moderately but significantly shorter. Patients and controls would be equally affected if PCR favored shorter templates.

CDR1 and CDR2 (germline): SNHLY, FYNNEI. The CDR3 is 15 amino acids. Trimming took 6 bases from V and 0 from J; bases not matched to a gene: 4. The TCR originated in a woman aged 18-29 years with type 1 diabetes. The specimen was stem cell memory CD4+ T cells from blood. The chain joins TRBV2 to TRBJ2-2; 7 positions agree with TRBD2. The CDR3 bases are TGTGCCAGCAGCTCTCTAGCGGCGAACACCGGGGAGCTGTTTTTT. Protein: CASSSLAANTGELFF. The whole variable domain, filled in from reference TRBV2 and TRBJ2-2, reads EPEVTQTPSHQVTQMGQEVILRCVPISNHLYFYWYRQILGQKVEFLVSFYNNEISEKSEIFDDQFSVERPDGSNFTLKIRSTKLEDSAMYFCASSSLAANTGELFFGEGSRLTVL.